These 14 T cell receptor beta chains were sequenced from one sample in a study of vaccination effects on CD4 cells after COVID-19. The protocol was immunoSEQ multiplex PCR, while the TCRdb copy is restricted to in-frame clones and leaves out a portion. This table has about 19,000 clones, about 70% appearing once. For these TCRs, the target antigens are not known. Viral peptide pool expansion of antigen-specific CD4+ T cells preceded sequencing in the ViraFEST assay. CD4+ T cell isolation took place after 10 days of culture. The sequences come from CD4+ T cells from PBMCs cultured with HCoV-229E spike peptides, collected before COVID-19 vaccination. The receptors were gathered from a human donor who received a COVID-19 vaccine.

The V and J genes are TRBV9 and TRBJ2-5; D tentatively fits TRBD1 or TRBD2 (5 bases each). The germline V gene encodes CDR1 SGDLS and CDR2 YYNGEE. The V end lost 0 bases, the J end lost 1 base, and 7 bases lay between the germline ends. The CDR3 sequence is 14 residues long. DNA of the CDR3: TGTGCCAGCAGCGTAGGGGGGATCCAAGAGACCCAGTACTTC. This gives the protein CASSVGGIQETQYF.

The chain carries TRBV5-6 and TRBJ2-2; a possible D gene is TRBD1 (5 bases). Germline V lookup: CDR1 SGHDT, CDR2 YYEEEE. The CDR3 totals 13 residues. V was trimmed by 3 bases and J by 7 bases, leaving 10 bases between them. The CDR3 DNA sequence: TGTGCCAGCAGCTCCCTAGGACACGGGGAGCTGTTTTTT. The encoded protein is CASSSLGHGELFF.

The chain recombines TRBV7-9 with TRBJ2-1; D is unclear. The germline V gene encodes CDR1 SEHNR and CDR2 FQNEAQ (reference sequence). Trimming removed 8 bases at V and 4 bases at J, with 18 bases between. The CDR3 covers 15 residues. The CDR3 nucleotides are TGTGCCAGCCAGTTTAGAGTAGCCCCATACAATGAGCAGTTCTTC. Amino acids: CASQFRVAPYNEQFF.

The rearrangement uses TRBV2 and TRBJ2-3, with D hard to call. Trimming left V 3 bases short and J 3 bases short, with 1 base between. The length of the CDR3 is 11 residues. Germline lookup yields CDR1 SNHLY and CDR2 FYNNEI. The CDR3 sequence is CASSDTDTQYF. The CDR3 DNA follows: TGTGCCAGCAGTGATACAGATACGCAGTATTTT.

This clone was found a few times. The J gene is TRBJ1-2, the V gene TRBV11-1; D is possibly TRBD1 (6 bases). CDR1 SGHAT and CDR2 FQDESV come from the germline V gene (reference sequence). The CDR3 covers 14 residues. V lost 4 bases to trimming and J lost 5 bases, with 14 bases between them. For the CDR3, the DNA is TGTGCCAGCAGCTCCGGGACAACCACATATGGCTACACCTTC. Its translation is CASSSGTTTYGYTF.

This chain uses TRBV7-6 with TRBJ2-7; D is unresolved. Germline V gives CDR1 SGHVS, CDR2 FNYEAQ. CDR3 size: 15 residues. With 4 bases removed from V and 5 bases from J, the gap between germline ends came to 18 bases. The CDR3 region has the DNA TGTGCCAGCAGCTCCCGATACAGTCTTAAGGACGAGCAGTACTTC. Translating gives CASSSRYSLKDEQYF.

The chain joins TRBV29-1 to TRBJ2-3; no firm D call. There are 12 residues in the CDR3. V was cut by 4 bases and J by 3 bases, with 8 bases left in between. The V gene's germline CDR1 is SQVTM and CDR2 ANQGSEA. The DNA of the CDR3 is TGCAGCGTTGGTCTTCGGACAGATACGCAGTATTTT. Encoded protein: CSVGLRTDTQYF.

The CDR3 coding sequence is TGTGCCAGTAGCGAGGGTTCCTTTAGCACAGATACGCAGTATTTT. This codes for CASSEGSFSTDTQYF. J is TRBJ2-3 and V is TRBV19; weak D call: TRBD2 (5 bases). This CDR3 has 15 residues. Germline CDR1 is LNHDA and CDR2 is SQIVND (reference sequence). V lost 6 bases and J lost 0, with 13 bases in between. The full variable domain, rest sourced from reference TRBV19 and TRBJ2-3, is DGGITQSPKYLFRKEGQNVTLSCEQNLNHDAMYWYRQDPGQGLRLIYYSQIVNDFQKGDIAEGYSVSREKKESFPLTVTSAQKNPTAFYLCASSEGSFSTDTQYFGPGTRLTVL.

This clone was counted only a few times. The J gene is TRBJ2-1, the V gene TRBV13; TRBD2 agrees at 10 bases. The CDR3 consists of 17 residues. Germline V CDR1 and CDR2: PRHDT, FYEKMQ (reference sequence). V lost 4 bases, J lost 0 bases, and 6 bases stayed unmatched. The CDR3 bases are TGTGCCAGCAGCTCGCTAATAGCGGGAGGCTCCTACAATGAGCAGTTCTTC. Its translation: CASSSLIAGGSYNEQFF.

This clone appeared once. The same CDR3 can be traced to other DNA sequences in this sample. This chain connects TRBV2 to TRBJ2-6; no clear D gene. V lost 4 bases and J 4 bases, leaving 2 bases between the germline ends. There are 12 residues in the CDR3. Germline V gene sequence: CDR1 SNHLY, CDR2 FYNNEI. The CDR3 region is CASSAGANVLTF. The DNA for the CDR3 is TGTGCCAGCAGTGCCGGGGCCAACGTCCTGACTTTC.

By share, this clone counts as medium-sized. The chain joins TRBV12-3 or TRBV12-4 to TRBJ1-5; no firm D call. The V gene lost 8 bases and the J gene lost 2 bases, with 10 bases spanning the gap. CDR3 size: 13 residues. CDR3 region: CASARGGNQPQHF. CDR3 DNA: TGTGCCAGCGCCCGGGGAGGCAATCAGCCCCAGCATTTT.

The chain joins TRBV19 to TRBJ2-5; the D is unclear. Germline V gene data show CDR1 as LNHDA and CDR2 as SQIVND (reference sequence). Trimming took off 4 bases at V and 0 bases at J, with 9 bases between the two ends. The CDR3 loop spans 14 amino acids. DNA for the CDR3: TGTGCCAGTAGTACTACACCGTACCAAGAGACCCAGTACTTC. It codes for CASSTTPYQETQYF.

The CDR3 nucleotides are TGTGCCAGCAGTGACTCGACAGGGGTTCATTCACCCCTCCACTTT. Protein sequence: CASSDSTGVHSPLHF. The chain has TRBV6-4 and TRBJ1-6, with 8 positions matching TRBD1. The CDR3 spans 15 residues. The germline V gene has CDR1 MRHNA and CDR2 SNTAGT. V shed 0 bases, J shed 8 bases, and the junction held 3 bases outside the gene matches.

The chain has TRBV10-3 and TRBJ1-3; 7 bases agree with TRBD1. The CDR3 length is 14 residues. The germline gives CDR1 ENHRY, CDR2 SYGVKD. V shed 7 bases and J 2 bases; nucleotides not matched to a gene: 5. The CDR3 sequence: CAIMGTAPGNTIYF. DNA of the CDR3: TGTGCCATCATGGGGACAGCGCCTGGAAACACCATATATTTT.